One and the same sample provided the 19 T cell receptor beta chains below, sequenced in a study of early stage breast cancer tumors. The protocol was immunoSEQ multiplex PCR, while the TCRdb copy is restricted to in-frame clones and leaves out a portion. The sample carries about 69,000 clones, roughly 80% recorded once. The source material was blood. The receptors derive from a person aged 35 to 50 with breast cancer.

This chain links TRBV18 with TRBJ1-4; D gene uncertain. The CDR3 loop spans 15 amino acids. The germline V gene encodes CDR1 KGHSH and CDR2 LQKENI. Trimming took off 0 bases at V and 8 bases at J, with 13 bases between the two ends. For the CDR3, the DNA is TGTGCCAGCTCACCACCGAACAGCCGGGAAGAAAAACTGTTTTTT. This sequence encodes CASSPPNSREEKLFF.

The J gene is TRBJ1-2, the V gene TRBV14; 8 nucleotides agree with TRBD1. Per germline, CDR1 SGHDN and CDR2 FVKESK. The V segment lost 5 bases and the J segment 3 bases; nucleotides outside the gene matches: 11. This CDR3 has 16 amino acids. The CDR3 DNA reads as TGTGCCAGCAGCGTAACCTGGACAGGGATAGACTATGGCTACACCTTC. This gives the protein CASSVTWTGIDYGYTF.

J is TRBJ1-1 and V is TRBV18, with D unresolved. V shed 3 bases and J shed 9 bases, with 14 bases lying between them. Germline V gives CDR1 KGHSH, CDR2 LQKENI. CDR3 length equals 13 residues. The CDR3 here is CASSPPDKDKAFF. The DNA for the CDR3 is TGTGCCAGCTCACCCCCTGACAAAGATAAAGCTTTCTTT.

This clone was counted a single time. The chain combines TRBV19 with TRBJ1-5, with D possibly TRBD1 on 5 matching bases. Between the trimmed V and J ends, which lost 1 base and 9 bases, there was a span of 10 bases. Germline values: CDR1 LNHDA, CDR2 SQIVND (reference sequence). The length of the CDR3 is 13 residues. The CDR3 DNA reads as TGTGCCAGTAGTATAGGGGACCAAGCGCCCCAGCATTTT. It codes for CASSIGDQAPQHF.

The chain carries TRBV5-5 and TRBJ1-5; no definite D call. From germline, CDR1 is SGHKS and CDR2 YYEKEE (reference sequence). The CDR3 extends over 16 amino acids. V was cut by 4 bases and J by 7 bases, with 21 bases left in between. The chain's CDR3 is CASSVRRTPWEQPQHF. DNA for the CDR3: TGTGCCAGCAGCGTAAGAAGGACCCCATGGGAGCAGCCCCAGCATTTT.

The chain combines TRBV6-5 with TRBJ2-2; D may match TRBD1 or TRBD2 (5 bases each). V lost 2 bases and J 5 bases, leaving 9 bases between the germline ends. The germline V gene encodes CDR1 MNHEY and CDR2 SVGAGI. There are 14 residues in the CDR3. The CDR3 DNA sequence: TGTGCCAGCAGTTACGGTTGGGGGACCGGGGAGCTGTTTTTT. Translation gives CASSYGWGTGELFF.

This clone has only a few counts. The chain uses TRBV16 and TRBJ2-7; 12 bases map to TRBD1. Germline assignment: CDR1 KGHSY and CDR2 FQNENV. This CDR3 is 13 amino acids long. V dropped 8 bases and J dropped 5; count of bases not matched to a gene: 4. As DNA, the CDR3 is TGTGCCAGCGGCGGGACAGGGGGCCACGAGCAGTACTTC. Amino acid sequence: CASGGTGGHEQYF. The full variable domain, in which reference TRBV16 and TRBJ2-7 provide the parts outside the CDR3, is GEEVAQTPKHLVRGEGQKAKLYCAPIKGHSYVFWYQQVLKNEFKFLISFQNENVFDETGMPKERFSAKCLPNSPCSLEIQATKLEDSAVYFCASGGTGGHEQYFGPGTRLTVT.

The CDR3 DNA follows: TGTGCCAGCTCAACAGACTACTCTGGGGCCAACGTCCTGACTTTC. Amino acid sequence: CASSTDYSGANVLTF. V is TRBV18 and J is TRBJ2-6; possibly TRBD2 for D (5 bases). V dropped 5 bases and J dropped 0 bases, with 8 bases sitting between them. Germline V gene lookup returns CDR1 KGHSH and CDR2 LQKENI. CDR3 size: 15 residues.

V gene TRBV6-1 combines with J gene TRBJ2-7; D gene uncertain. The V end lost 6 bases, the J end lost 4 bases, and 19 bases lay between the germline ends. The V gene's germline CDR1 is MNHNS and CDR2 SASEGT. The CDR3 totals 15 residues. CDR3 in DNA: TGTGCCAGCAGGGGCCGAGATCGAGATGGGTACGAGCAGTACTTC. Translation: CASRGRDRDGYEQYF.

The chain combines TRBV5-8 with TRBJ2-7, with D unclear. The germline V gene has CDR1 SGHTS and CDR2 YDEGEE. This CDR3 comprises 11 residues. Trimming removed 3 bases from V and 1 base from J, with 2 bases in between. As DNA, the CDR3 is TGTGCCAGCAGCTCGTCCTACGAGCAGTACTTC. As protein: CASSSSYEQYF. The full variable domain, in which reference TRBV5-8 and TRBJ2-7 provide the parts outside the CDR3, is EAGVTQSPTHLIKTRGQQATLRCSPISGHTSVYWYQQALGLGLQFLLWYDEGEERNRGNFPPRFSGRQFPNYSSELNVNALELEDSALYLCASSSSYEQYFGPGTRLTVT.

The gene calls are TRBV19 and TRBJ1-5; D remains ambiguous. Germline lookup yields CDR1 LNHDA and CDR2 SQIVND (reference sequence). CDR3 length equals 13 residues. With 6 bases removed from V and 3 bases from J, the gap between germline ends came to 9 bases. CDR3 in DNA: TGTGCCAGTAGGAGAGGGATCAATCAGCCCCAGCATTTT. This gives the protein CASRRGINQPQHF.

The CDR3: CASSASGELFF. The CDR3 coding sequence is TGTGCCAGCAGTGCATCCGGGGAGCTGTTTTTT. The V call is TRBV2, the J call TRBJ2-2; D uncertain. CDR3 length equals 11 residues. Germline V CDR1 and CDR2: SNHLY, FYNNEI. The V gene lost 4 bases and the J gene lost 6 bases, with 3 bases spanning the gap.

This clone was seen a handful of times. The gene calls are TRBV19 and TRBJ1-1; 7 bases are shared with TRBD1. V was pared by 3 bases and J by 4 bases, with 5 bases of the junction left unmatched. Germline CDR1 and CDR2: LNHDA and SQIVND (reference sequence). This CDR3 is 14 amino acids long. The CDR3 DNA reads TGTGCCAGTAGTATCACAGGGGTGGGCACTGAAGCTTTCTTT. Its translation is CASSITGVGTEAFF.

This clone was observed once. The chain couples TRBV2 to TRBJ2-5; D gene unclear. The V gene lost 6 bases and the J gene lost 2 bases, with 10 bases spanning the gap. CDR3 length: 13 amino acids. Germline V gives CDR1 SNHLY, CDR2 FYNNEI. The CDR3 DNA reads as TGTGCCAGCAGCGATGACTCTCAAGAGACCCAGTACTTC. Its translation is CASSDDSQETQYF.

V gene TRBV18 combines with J gene TRBJ2-1, with D possibly being TRBD2 (6 bases). With 7 bases removed from V and 5 bases from J, the gap between germline ends came to 12 bases. CDR3 size: 13 residues. CDR1 is KGHSH and CDR2 is LQKENI in the germline V gene. CDR3 residues: CASFSGLNNEQFF. In DNA form, the CDR3 reads TGTGCCAGCTTTTCGGGACTGAACAATGAGCAGTTCTTC.

The rearrangement joins TRBV2 to TRBJ1-5; D unresolved. Trimming pared 5 bases from V and 5 bases from J, leaving 7 bases between. The germline V gene encodes CDR1 SNHLY and CDR2 FYNNEI. This CDR3 region has 12 residues. CDR3 in amino acids: CASSRGYQPQHF. The CDR3 nucleotides are TGTGCCAGCAGTCGCGGTTATCAGCCCCAGCATTTT.

This clone was recorded once. This chain links TRBV19 with TRBJ2-7; the D call may be TRBD1 or TRBD2 (5 bases each). This CDR3 is 15 amino acids long. Germline V gene sequence: CDR1 LNHDA, CDR2 SQIVND (reference sequence). The DNA of the CDR3 is TGTGCTTCGAGTCTGGGGACGGGATTATCCTACGAGCAGTACTTC. As protein: CASSLGTGLSYEQYF. The full variable domain, rest sourced from reference TRBV19 and TRBJ2-7, is DGGITQSPKYLFRKEGQNVTLSCEQNLNHDAMYWYRQDPGQGLRLIYYSQIVNDFQKGDIAEGYSVSREKKESFPLTVTSAQKNPTAFYLCASSLGTGLSYEQYFGPGTRLTVT.

The chain combines TRBV28 with TRBJ2-1, with D unresolved. The CDR3 contains 14 residues. Germline assignment: CDR1 MDHEN and CDR2 SYDVKM. V was pared by 7 bases and J by 3 bases, with 13 bases between. The CDR3 loop reads CASTLSRVYNEQFF. In DNA, the CDR3 is TGTGCCAGCACCTTATCTAGGGTCTACAATGAGCAGTTCTTC.

The genes are TRBV6-1 and TRBJ2-1; D gene unclear. Germline V lookup: CDR1 MNHNS, CDR2 SASEGT. Trimming shortened V by 7 bases and J by 1 base, and 8 bases separated the two germline ends. The CDR3 totals 13 residues. CDR3 region: CASTPWSYNEQFF. The CDR3 DNA reads TGTGCCAGCACCCCGTGGTCCTACAATGAGCAGTTCTTC.